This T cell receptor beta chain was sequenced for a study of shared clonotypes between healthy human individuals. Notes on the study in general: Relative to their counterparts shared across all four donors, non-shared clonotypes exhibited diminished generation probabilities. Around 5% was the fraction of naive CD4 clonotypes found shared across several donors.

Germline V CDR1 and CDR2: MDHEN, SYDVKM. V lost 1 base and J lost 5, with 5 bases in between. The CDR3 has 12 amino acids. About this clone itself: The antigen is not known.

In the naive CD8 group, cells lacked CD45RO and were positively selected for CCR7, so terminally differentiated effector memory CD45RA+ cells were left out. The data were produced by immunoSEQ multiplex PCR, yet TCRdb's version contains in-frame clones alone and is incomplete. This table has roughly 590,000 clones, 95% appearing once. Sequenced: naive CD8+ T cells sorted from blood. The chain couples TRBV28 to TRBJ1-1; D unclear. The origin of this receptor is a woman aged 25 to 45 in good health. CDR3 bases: TGTGCCAGCAGTTTATACAGAACTGAAGCTTTCTTT. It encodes CASSLYRTEAFF.